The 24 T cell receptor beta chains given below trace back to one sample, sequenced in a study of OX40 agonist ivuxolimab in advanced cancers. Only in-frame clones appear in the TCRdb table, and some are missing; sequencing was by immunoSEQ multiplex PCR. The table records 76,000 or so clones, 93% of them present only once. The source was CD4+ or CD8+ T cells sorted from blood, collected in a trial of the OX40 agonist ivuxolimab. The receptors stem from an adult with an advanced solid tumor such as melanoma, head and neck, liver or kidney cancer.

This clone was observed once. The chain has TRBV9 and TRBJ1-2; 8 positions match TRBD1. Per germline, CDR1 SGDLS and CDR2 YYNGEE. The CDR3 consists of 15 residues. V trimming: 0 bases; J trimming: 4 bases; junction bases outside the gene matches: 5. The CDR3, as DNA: TGTGCCAGCAGCGTAGGAGGGACAGGACTCTATGGCTACACCTTC. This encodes CASSVGGTGLYGYTF.

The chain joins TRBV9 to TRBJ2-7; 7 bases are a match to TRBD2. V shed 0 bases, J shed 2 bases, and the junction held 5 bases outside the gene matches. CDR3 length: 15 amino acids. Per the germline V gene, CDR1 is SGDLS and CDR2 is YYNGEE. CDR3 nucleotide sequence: TGTGCCAGCAGCGTAGGAAGGGGACTAACCTACGAGCAGTACTTC. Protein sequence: CASSVGRGLTYEQYF.

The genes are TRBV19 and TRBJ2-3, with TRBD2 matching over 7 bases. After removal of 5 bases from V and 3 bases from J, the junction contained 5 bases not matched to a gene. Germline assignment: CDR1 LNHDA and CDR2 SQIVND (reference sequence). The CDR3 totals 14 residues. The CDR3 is CASSLGRGTDTQYF. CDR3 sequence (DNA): TGTGCCAGTAGTCTAGGGCGGGGGACAGATACGCAGTATTTT.

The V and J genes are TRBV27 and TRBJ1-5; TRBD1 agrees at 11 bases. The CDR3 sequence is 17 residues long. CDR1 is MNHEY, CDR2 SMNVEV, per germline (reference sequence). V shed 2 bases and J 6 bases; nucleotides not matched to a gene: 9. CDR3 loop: CASSLGGGQGASQPQHF. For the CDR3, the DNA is TGTGCCAGCAGTTTAGGGGGTGGACAGGGGGCTAGTCAGCCCCAGCATTTT.

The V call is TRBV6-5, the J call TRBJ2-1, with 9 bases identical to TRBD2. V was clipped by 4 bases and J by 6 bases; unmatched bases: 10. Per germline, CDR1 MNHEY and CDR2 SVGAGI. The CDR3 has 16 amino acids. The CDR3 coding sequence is TGTGCCAGCAGTTCCTTAGCGGGGGCCTCTTCCAATGAGCAGTTCTTC. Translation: CASSSLAGASSNEQFF.

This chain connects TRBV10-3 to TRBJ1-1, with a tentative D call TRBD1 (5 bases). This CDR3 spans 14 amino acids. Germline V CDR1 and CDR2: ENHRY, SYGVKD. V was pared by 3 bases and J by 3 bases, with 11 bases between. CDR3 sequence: CAISDSGKDTEAFF. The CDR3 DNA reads TGTGCCATCAGTGATTCAGGGAAGGACACTGAAGCTTTCTTT.

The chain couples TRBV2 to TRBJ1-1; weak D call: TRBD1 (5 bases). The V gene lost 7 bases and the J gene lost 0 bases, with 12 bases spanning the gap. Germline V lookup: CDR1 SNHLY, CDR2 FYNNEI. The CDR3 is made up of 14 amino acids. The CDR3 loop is CASTRGSMNTEAFF. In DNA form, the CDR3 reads TGTGCCAGCACAAGGGGATCCATGAACACTGAAGCTTTCTTT.

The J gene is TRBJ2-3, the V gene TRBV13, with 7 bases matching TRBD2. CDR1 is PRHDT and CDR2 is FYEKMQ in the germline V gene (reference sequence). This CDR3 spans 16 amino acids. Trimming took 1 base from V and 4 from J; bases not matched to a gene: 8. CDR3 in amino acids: CASSLAGGGSADTQYF. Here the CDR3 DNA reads TGTGCCAGCAGCTTAGCGGGAGGCGGCTCGGCAGATACGCAGTATTTT.

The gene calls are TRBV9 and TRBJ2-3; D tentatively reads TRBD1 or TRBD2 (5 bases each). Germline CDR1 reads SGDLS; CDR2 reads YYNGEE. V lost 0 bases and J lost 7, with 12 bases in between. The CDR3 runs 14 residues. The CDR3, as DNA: TGTGCCAGCAGCGTAGGGGGCGCCGGGAATACGCAGTATTTT. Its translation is CASSVGGAGNTQYF.

The CDR3 DNA reads TGTGCCAGCAGTTTATCTGGTGGATCCTACGAGCAGTACTTC. This translates into CASSLSGGSYEQYF. The chain employs TRBV27 and TRBJ2-7; D ambiguous. The CDR3 is 14 residues long. Trimming pared 0 bases from V and 1 base from J, leaving 7 bases between. Germline loops: CDR1 MNHEY, CDR2 SMNVEV (reference sequence).

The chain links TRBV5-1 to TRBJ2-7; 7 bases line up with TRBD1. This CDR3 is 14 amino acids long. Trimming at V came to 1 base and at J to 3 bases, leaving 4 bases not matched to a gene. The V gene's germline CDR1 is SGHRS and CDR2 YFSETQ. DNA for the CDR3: TGCGCCAGCAGCTTGCGGGACAGAATCTACGAGCAGTACTTC. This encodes CASSLRDRIYEQYF.

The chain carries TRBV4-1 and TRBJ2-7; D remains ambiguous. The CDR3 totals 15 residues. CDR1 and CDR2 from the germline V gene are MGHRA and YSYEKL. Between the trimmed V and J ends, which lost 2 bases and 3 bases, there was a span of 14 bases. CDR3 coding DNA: TGCGCCAGCAGCCAAACGGCAGGACCGGGCTACGAGCAGTACTTC. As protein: CASSQTAGPGYEQYF.

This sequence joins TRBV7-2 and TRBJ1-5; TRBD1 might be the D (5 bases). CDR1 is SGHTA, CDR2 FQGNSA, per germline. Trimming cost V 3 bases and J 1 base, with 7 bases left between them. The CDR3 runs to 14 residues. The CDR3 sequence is CASSFWDSNQPQHF. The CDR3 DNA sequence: TGTGCCAGCAGCTTTTGGGACAGCAATCAGCCCCAGCATTTT.

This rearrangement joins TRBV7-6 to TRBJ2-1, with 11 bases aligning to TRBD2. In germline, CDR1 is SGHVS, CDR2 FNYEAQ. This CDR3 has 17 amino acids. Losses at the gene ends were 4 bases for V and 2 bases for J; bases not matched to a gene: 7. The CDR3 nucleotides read TGTGCCAGCAGCTCGATAGCGGGAGGGCCCCCCTACAATGAGCAGTTCTTC. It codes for CASSSIAGGPPYNEQFF.

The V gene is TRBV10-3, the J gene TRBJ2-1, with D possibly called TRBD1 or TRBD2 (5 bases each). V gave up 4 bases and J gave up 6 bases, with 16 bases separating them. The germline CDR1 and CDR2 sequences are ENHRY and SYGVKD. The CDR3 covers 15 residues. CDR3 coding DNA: TGTGCCATCAGTGGAGGGGTCATGGGGTCCAATGAGCAGTTCTTC. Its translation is CAISGGVMGSNEQFF.

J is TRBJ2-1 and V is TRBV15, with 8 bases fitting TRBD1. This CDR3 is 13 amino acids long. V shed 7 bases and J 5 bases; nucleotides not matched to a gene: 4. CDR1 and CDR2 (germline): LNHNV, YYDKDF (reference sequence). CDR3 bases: TGTGCCACCAAGGGACAGGACGACAATGAGCAGTTCTTC. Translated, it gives CATKGQDDNEQFF. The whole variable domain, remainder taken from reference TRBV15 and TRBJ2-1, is DAMVIQNPRYQVTQFGKPVTLSCSQTLNHNVMYWYQQKSSQAPKLLFHYYDKDFNNEADTPDNFQSRRPNTSFCFLDIRSPGLGDTAMYLCATKGQDDNEQFFGPGTRLTVL.

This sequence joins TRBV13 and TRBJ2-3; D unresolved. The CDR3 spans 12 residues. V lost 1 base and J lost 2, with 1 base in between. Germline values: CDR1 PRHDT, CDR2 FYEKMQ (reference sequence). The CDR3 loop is CASSLDTDTQYF. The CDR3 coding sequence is TGTGCCAGCAGCTTAGACACAGATACGCAGTATTTT.

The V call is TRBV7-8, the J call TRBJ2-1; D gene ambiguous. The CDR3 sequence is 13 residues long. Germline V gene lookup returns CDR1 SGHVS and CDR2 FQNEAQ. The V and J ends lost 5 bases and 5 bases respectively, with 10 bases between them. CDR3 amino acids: CASSPRYNNEQFF. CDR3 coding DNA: TGTGCCAGCAGCCCCCGATACAACAATGAGCAGTTCTTC.

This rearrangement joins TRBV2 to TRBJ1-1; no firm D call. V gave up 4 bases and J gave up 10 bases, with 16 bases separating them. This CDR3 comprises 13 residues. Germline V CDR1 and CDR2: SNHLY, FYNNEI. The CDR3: CASSAESQTGAFF. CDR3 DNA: TGTGCCAGCAGTGCGGAATCCCAAACGGGAGCTTTCTTT.

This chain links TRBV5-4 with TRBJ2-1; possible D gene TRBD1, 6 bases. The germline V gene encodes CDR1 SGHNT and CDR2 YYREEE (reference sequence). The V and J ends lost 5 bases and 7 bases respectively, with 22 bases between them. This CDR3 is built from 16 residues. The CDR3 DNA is TGTGCCAGCAGTATTATACGGACAGACGGATTGAATGAGCAGTTCTTC. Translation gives CASSIIRTDGLNEQFF.

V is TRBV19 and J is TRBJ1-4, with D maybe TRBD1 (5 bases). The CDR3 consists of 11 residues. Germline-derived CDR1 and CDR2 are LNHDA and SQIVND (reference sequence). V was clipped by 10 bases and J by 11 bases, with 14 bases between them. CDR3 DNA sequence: TGTGCCACCCAGGGCCAGCGGAAACTGTTTTTT. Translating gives CATQGQRKLFF.

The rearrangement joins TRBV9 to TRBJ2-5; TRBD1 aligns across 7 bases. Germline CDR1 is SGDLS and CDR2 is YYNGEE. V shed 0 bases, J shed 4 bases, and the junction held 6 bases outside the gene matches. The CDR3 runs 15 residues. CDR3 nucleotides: TGTGCCAGCAGCGTAGGGGGACAGCAGACAGAGACCCAGTACTTC. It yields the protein CASSVGGQQTETQYF.

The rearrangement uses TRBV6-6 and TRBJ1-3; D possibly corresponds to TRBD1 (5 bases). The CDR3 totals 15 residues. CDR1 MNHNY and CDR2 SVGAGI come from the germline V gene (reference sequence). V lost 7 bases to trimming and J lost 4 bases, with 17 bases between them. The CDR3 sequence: CASTFSTGPGNTIYF. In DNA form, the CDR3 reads TGTGCCAGCACCTTTTCAACGGGACCCGGAAACACCATATATTTT.

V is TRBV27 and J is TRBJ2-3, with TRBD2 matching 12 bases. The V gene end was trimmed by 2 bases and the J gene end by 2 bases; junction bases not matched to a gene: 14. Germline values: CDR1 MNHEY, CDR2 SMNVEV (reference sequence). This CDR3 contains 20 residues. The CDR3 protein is CASSLIPGLAGPYPTDTQYF. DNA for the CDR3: TGTGCCAGCAGTTTAATCCCGGGACTAGCGGGCCCTTACCCCACAGATACGCAGTATTTT.